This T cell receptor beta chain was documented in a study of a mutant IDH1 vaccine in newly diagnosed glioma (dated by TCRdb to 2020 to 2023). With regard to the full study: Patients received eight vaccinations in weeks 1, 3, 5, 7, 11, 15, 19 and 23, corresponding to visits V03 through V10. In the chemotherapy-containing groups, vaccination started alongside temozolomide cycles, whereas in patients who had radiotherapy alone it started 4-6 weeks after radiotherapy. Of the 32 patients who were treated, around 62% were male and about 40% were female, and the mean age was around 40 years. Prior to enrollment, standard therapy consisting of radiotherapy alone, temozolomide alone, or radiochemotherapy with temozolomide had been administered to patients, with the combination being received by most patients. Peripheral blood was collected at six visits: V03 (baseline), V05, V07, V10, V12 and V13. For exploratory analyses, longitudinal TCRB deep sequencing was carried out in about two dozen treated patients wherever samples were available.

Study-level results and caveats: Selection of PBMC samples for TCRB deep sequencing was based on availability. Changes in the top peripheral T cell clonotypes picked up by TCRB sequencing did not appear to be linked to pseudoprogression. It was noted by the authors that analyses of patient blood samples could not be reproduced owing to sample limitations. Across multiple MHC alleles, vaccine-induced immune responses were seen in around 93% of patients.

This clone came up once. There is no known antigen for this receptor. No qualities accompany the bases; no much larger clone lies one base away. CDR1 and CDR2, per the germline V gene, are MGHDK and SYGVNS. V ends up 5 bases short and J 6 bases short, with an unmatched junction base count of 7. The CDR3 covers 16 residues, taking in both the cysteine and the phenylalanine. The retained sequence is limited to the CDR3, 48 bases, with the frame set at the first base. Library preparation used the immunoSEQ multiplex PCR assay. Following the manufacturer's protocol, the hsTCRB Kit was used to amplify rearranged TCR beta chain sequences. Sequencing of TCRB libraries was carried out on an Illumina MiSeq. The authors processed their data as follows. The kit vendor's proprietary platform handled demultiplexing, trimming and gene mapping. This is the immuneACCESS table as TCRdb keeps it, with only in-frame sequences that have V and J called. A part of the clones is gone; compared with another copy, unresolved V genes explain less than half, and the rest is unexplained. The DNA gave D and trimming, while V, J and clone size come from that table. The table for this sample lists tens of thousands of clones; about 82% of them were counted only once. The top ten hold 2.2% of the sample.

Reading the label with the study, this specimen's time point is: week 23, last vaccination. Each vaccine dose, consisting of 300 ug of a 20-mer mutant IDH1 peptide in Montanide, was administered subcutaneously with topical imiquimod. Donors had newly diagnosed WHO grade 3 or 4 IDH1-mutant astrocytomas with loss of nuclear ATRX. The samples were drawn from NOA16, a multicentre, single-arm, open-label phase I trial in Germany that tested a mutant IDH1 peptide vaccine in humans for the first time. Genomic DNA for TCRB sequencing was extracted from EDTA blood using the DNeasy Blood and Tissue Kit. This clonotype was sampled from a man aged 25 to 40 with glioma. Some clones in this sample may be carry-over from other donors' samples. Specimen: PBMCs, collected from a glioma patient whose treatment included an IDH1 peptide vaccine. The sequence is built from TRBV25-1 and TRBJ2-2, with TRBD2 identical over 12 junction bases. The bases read TGTGCCAGCAGTTCCCGGACTAGCGGGGAATCCGGGGAGCTGTTTTTT. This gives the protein CASSSRTSGESGELFF.